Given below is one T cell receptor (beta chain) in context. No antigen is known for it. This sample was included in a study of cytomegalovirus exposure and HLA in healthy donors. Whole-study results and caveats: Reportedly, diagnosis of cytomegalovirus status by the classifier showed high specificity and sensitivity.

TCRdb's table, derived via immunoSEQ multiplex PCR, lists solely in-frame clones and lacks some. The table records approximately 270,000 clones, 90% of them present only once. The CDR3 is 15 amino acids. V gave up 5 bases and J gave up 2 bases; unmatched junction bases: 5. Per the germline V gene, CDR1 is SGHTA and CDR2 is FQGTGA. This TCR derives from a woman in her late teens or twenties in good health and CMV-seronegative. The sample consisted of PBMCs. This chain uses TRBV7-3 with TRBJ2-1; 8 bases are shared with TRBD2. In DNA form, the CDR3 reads TGTGCCAGCAGCGGCGGGACTAGTGCCTACAATGAGCAGTTCTTC. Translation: CASSGGTSAYNEQFF. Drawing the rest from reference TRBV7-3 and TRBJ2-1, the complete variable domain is GAGVSQTPSNKVTEKGKYVELRCDPISGHTALYWYRQSLGQGPEFLIYFQGTGAADDSGLPNDRFFAVRPEGSVSTLKIQRTERGDSAVYLCASSGGTSAYNEQFFGPGTRLTVL.